This T cell receptor (beta chain) was identified during a study of siplizumab effects on memory and regulatory T cells. This CDR3 contains 15 residues. CDR1 and CDR2 from the germline V gene are MNHNY and SVGAGI (reference sequence). Trimming cost V 2 bases and J 0 bases, with 8 bases left between them. The method was immunoSEQ multiplex PCR; TCRdb's version includes in-frame clones alone and lacks a portion of them. The sample holds 85,000 to 130,000 clones, just over 90% seen once. Sequenced input: Tregs sorted from blood. This TCR derives from a human donor in good health. V and J are TRBV6-6 and TRBJ1-3; no firm D call. The CDR3 DNA reads TGTGCCAGCAGTTACGGTTCCCGCTCTGGAAACACCATATATTTT. Its translation: CASSYGSRSGNTIYF.